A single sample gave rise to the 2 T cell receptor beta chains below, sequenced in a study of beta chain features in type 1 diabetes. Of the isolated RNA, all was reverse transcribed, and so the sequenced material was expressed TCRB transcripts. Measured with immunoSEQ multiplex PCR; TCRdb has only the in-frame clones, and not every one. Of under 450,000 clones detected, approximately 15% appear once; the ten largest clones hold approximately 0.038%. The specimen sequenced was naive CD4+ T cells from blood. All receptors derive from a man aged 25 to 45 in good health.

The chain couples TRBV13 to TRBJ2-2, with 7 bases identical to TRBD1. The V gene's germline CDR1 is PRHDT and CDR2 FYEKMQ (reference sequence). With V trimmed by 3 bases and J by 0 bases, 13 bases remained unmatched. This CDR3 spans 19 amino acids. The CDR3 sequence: CASSLKTLTGVANTGELFF. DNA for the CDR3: TGTGCCAGCAGCTTGAAAACTTTAACAGGGGTGGCGAACACCGGGGAGCTGTTTTTT.

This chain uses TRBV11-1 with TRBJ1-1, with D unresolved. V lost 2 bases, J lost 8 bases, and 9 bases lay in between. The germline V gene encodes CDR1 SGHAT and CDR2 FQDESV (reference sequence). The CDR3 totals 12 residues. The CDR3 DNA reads TGTGCCAGCAGCTTACTGATTTCCGAAGCTTTCTTT. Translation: CASSLLISEAFF.